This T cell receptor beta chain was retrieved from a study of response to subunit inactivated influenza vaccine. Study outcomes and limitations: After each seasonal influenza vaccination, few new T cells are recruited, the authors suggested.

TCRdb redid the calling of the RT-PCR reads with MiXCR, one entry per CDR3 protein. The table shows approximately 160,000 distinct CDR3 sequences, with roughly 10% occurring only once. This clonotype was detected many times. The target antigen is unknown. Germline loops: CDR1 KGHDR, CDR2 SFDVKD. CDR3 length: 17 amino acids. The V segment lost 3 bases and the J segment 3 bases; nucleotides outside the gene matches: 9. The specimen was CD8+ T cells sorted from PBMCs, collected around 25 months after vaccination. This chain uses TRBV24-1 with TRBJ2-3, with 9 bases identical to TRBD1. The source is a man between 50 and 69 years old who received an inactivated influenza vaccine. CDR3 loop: CATSDGTGTGFTDTQYF. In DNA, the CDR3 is TGTGCCACCAGTGATGGGACCGGGACAGGGTTTACAGATACGCAGTATTTT.